The 20 T cell receptor beta chains presented below share a single source sample, sequenced in a study of blood T cell repertoires in COVID-19. Sequencing was performed with immunoSEQ multiplex PCR; in TCRdb, only in-frame clones are kept and a portion is missing. The sample consists of around 70,000 clones, around nine tenths of them appearing once. Sequenced: peripheral blood. Every receptor here comes from a woman over 75 with active or convalescent COVID-19.

This clone was detected only once. The V call is TRBV29-1, the J call TRBJ2-5; D is possibly TRBD1 or TRBD2 (6 bases each). The length of the CDR3 is 16 residues. The germline V gene has CDR1 SQVTM and CDR2 ANQGSEA. V was trimmed by 7 bases and J by 2 bases, leaving 23 bases between them. CDR3 in DNA: TGCAGCGCGGGGGCGGTTGGCGGGCGCTTTCAAGAGACCCAGTACTTC. Its protein product is CSAGAVGGRFQETQYF. The whole variable domain, filled in from reference TRBV29-1 and TRBJ2-5, reads SAVISQKPSRDICQRGTSLTIQCQVDSQVTMMFWYRQQPGQSLTLIATANQGSEATYESGFVIDKFPISRPNLTFSTLTVSNMSPEDSSIYLCSAGAVGGRFQETQYFGPGTRLLVL.

This clone was observed a single time. The junction does not match germline at one end; this may be a read error. The chain is built from TRBV15 and TRBJ2-7; TRBD1 matches at 7 bases. The germline CDR1 and CDR2 sequences are LNHNV and YYDKDF (reference sequence). The CDR3 spans 14 residues. CDR3 DNA: TGTGCCACCAGCAGAGTTGTCGGGACAGCCTCTTTGAACTTC. It codes for CATSRVVGTASLNF.

In this sample, this clone turned up once. J is TRBJ2-1 and V is TRBV20-1, with D perhaps TRBD2 (6 bases). Trimming left V 3 bases short and J 0 bases short, with 9 bases between. The CDR3 consists of 14 residues. CDR1 is DFQATT and CDR2 is SNEGSKA in the germline V gene (reference sequence). The CDR3 DNA follows: TGCAGTGCTAGTGTGACTAGCTCCTACAATGAGCAGTTCTTC. It is translated as CSASVTSSYNEQFF.

The chain employs TRBV5-1 and TRBJ2-7; TRBD1 aligns across 10 bases. With V trimmed by 1 base and J by 5 bases, 3 bases remained unmatched. Germline V lookup: CDR1 SGHRS, CDR2 YFSETQ. The CDR3 totals 14 residues. The CDR3 coding sequence is TGCGCCAGCAGCTTGATAGGGACAGGGGACGAGCAGTACTTC. Protein sequence: CASSLIGTGDEQYF. The variable domain in full, completed from reference TRBV5-1 and TRBJ2-7, reads KAGVTQTPRYLIKTRGQQVTLSCSPISGHRSVSWYQQTPGQGLQFLFEYFSETQRNKGNFPGRFSGRQFSNSRSEMNVSTLELGDSALYLCASSLIGTGDEQYFGPGTRLTVT.

The chain carries TRBV3-1 (or the pseudogene TRBV3-2) and TRBJ2-1; perhaps TRBD2 as D (6 bases). The CDR3 has 15 residues. The germline gives CDR1 LGHDT, CDR2 YNNKEL (reference sequence). V lost 4 bases and J 1 base, leaving 11 bases between the germline ends. CDR3 in amino acids: CASSPKDYSYNEQFF. The CDR3 bases are TGTGCCAGCAGCCCAAAGGACTATTCCTACAATGAGCAGTTCTTC.

This clone showed up just a few times. J is TRBJ2-7 and V is TRBV3-1 (or the pseudogene TRBV3-2); D may be TRBD2 (5 bases). The CDR3 contains 14 residues. The V gene lost 8 bases and the J gene lost 2 bases, with 16 bases spanning the gap. CDR1 and CDR2 from the germline V gene are LGHDT and YNNKEL (reference sequence). The CDR3 protein is CASGRVIEPYEQYF. For the CDR3, the DNA is TGTGCCAGCGGGCGGGTTATTGAACCCTACGAGCAGTACTTC.

This chain joins TRBV19 and TRBJ2-2; unclear D gene. CDR3 length: 14 amino acids. With 6 bases removed from V and 4 bases from J, the gap between germline ends came to 12 bases. CDR1 is LNHDA, CDR2 SQIVND, per germline (reference sequence). DNA for the CDR3: TGTGCCAGTAGAGATCTAGAGTCCACCGGGGAGCTGTTTTTT. As protein: CASRDLESTGELFF.

This clone was observed a single time. This CDR3 reads CASSLGGVWTEAFF. CDR3 sequence (DNA): TGCGCCAGCAGCTTAGGAGGGGTTTGGACTGAAGCTTTCTTT. This sequence joins TRBV5-1 and TRBJ1-1; a possible D gene is TRBD1 (5 bases). Germline V gene lookup returns CDR1 SGHRS and CDR2 YFSETQ. The CDR3 spans 14 residues. Trimming shortened V by 2 bases and J by 5 bases, and 13 bases separated the two germline ends.

This chain uses TRBV4-1 with TRBJ1-1, with 7 bases aligning to TRBD1. The V and J ends lost 4 bases and 6 bases, in that order; junction bases with no gene match: 11. The CDR3 is made up of 15 amino acids. The germline gives CDR1 MGHRA, CDR2 YSYEKL. CDR3 in amino acids: CASSLYNTGDSEAFF. The CDR3 DNA sequence: TGCGCCAGCAGCCTTTATAATACAGGGGACTCTGAAGCTTTCTTT.

The V and J genes are TRBV12-3 or TRBV12-4 and TRBJ2-3, with D possibly TRBD2 on 6 matching bases. This CDR3 comprises 13 residues. The ends were cut back, 4 bases at V and 1 base at J, with 6 bases in the middle. The CDR3 here is CASSWRGTDTQYF. Here the CDR3 DNA reads TGTGCCAGCAGTTGGAGGGGCACAGATACGCAGTATTTT.

This clone was counted a few times. The genes are TRBV7-3 and TRBJ2-5, with 9 bases fitting TRBD2. V lost 0 bases and J lost 0; bases outside the gene matches: 2. CDR3 length: 16 residues. CDR1 and CDR2 (germline): SGHTA, FQGTGA. The CDR3 DNA is TGTGCCAGCAGCTTAACGCCTAGCGGGGACCAAGAGACCCAGTACTTC. This gives the protein CASSLTPSGDQETQYF.

The gene calls are TRBV6-2 or TRBV6-3 and TRBJ2-7, with TRBD1 matching over 7 bases. Germline V lookup: CDR1 MNHEY, CDR2 SVGEGT. V lost 6 bases, J lost 3 bases, and 17 bases stayed unmatched. CDR3 size: 17 residues. CDR3 sequence reads: CASSPGTDALYHYEQYF. The CDR3 coding sequence is TGTGCCAGCAGCCCCGGGACAGACGCTTTGTACCACTACGAGCAGTACTTC.

This chain connects TRBV9 to TRBJ1-3; TRBD1 agrees at 7 bases. Germline loops: CDR1 SGDLS, CDR2 YYNGEE. This CDR3 spans 18 amino acids. Trimming cost V 0 bases and J 0 bases; bases outside gene matches: 9. The chain's CDR3 is CASSVGSGDSFSGNTIYF. The CDR3 DNA sequence: TGTGCCAGCAGCGTAGGTAGCGGGGACAGCTTCTCTGGAAACACCATATATTTT.

This chain links TRBV4-3 with TRBJ1-6, with unresolved D. Trimming cost V 1 base and J 11 bases, with 9 bases left between them. Germline loops: CDR1 LGHNA, CDR2 YSLEER. The CDR3 loop spans 13 amino acids. DNA of the CDR3: TGCGCCAGCAGCCAAGTTCGGGAAACACCCCTCCACTTT. Protein: CASSQVRETPLHF.

This clone was counted between two and nine times. V is TRBV28 and J is TRBJ1-2; the match to TRBD1 covers 8 bases. CDR1 is MDHEN, CDR2 SYDVKM, per germline. This CDR3 has 14 amino acids. The ends lost 6 bases at V and 4 bases at J; junction bases unmatched: 7. The CDR3 sequence: CASRTDRELYGYTF. Here the CDR3 DNA reads TGTGCCAGCAGGACGGACAGGGAACTCTATGGCTACACCTTC.

The table lists this clone with a few counts. The chain is built from TRBV7-2 and TRBJ2-3; 8 bases are a match to TRBD1. Germline lookup yields CDR1 SGHTA and CDR2 FQGNSA. The junction had 0 bases not matched to a gene; V was cut back by 3 bases and J by 1 base. This CDR3 contains 14 residues. The CDR3 here is CASSLDRGTDTQYF. As DNA, the CDR3 is TGTGCCAGCAGCTTGGACAGGGGCACAGATACGCAGTATTTT.

The chain joins TRBV2 to TRBJ2-1; D is perhaps TRBD1 (6 bases). V lost 6 bases and J 0 bases, leaving 12 bases between the germline ends. There are 15 residues in the CDR3. Germline V lookup: CDR1 SNHLY, CDR2 FYNNEI. CDR3 in amino acids: CASRGIQGSYNEQFF. In DNA, the CDR3 is TGTGCCAGCAGGGGAATACAGGGCTCCTACAATGAGCAGTTCTTC.

V gene TRBV7-2 combines with J gene TRBJ1-3; 7 bases fit TRBD1. V shed 5 bases, J shed 1 base, and the junction held 5 bases outside the gene matches. From germline, CDR1 is SGHTA and CDR2 FQGNSA. This CDR3 contains 15 residues. CDR3 bases: TGTGCCAGCAGCCGGACAGGCCAGTCTGGAAACACCATATATTTT. Protein: CASSRTGQSGNTIYF.

The chain uses TRBV29-1 and TRBJ1-2; tentatively, D is TRBD1 (6 bases). Trimming took off 7 bases at V and 2 bases at J, with 11 bases between the two ends. This CDR3 is 12 amino acids long. CDR1 is SQVTM and CDR2 is ANQGSEA in the germline V gene. CDR3 nucleotide sequence: TGCAGCGCCTGGACAGCCAACTATGGCTACACCTTC. Translating gives CSAWTANYGYTF.

J is TRBJ1-1 and V is TRBV7-8, with D possibly TRBD1 on 5 matching bases. This CDR3 has 14 residues. The germline gives CDR1 SGHVS, CDR2 FQNEAQ. V was shortened by 6 bases and J by 0 bases, with 11 bases between the two germline ends. CDR3 bases: TGTGCCAGCAGTCAAGACAGAATGAACACTGAAGCTTTCTTT. Translating it yields CASSQDRMNTEAFF.